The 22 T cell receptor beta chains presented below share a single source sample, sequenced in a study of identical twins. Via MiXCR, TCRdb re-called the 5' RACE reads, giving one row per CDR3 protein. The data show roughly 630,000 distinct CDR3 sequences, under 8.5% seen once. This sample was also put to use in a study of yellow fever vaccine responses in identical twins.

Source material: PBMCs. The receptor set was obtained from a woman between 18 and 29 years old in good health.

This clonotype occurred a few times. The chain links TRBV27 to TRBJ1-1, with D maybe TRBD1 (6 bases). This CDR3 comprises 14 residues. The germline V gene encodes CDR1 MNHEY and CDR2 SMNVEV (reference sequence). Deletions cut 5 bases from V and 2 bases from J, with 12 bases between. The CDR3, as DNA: TGTGCCAGCAGTCGGGGGGGCGCAAACACTGAAGCTTTCTTT. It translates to CASSRGGANTEAFF.

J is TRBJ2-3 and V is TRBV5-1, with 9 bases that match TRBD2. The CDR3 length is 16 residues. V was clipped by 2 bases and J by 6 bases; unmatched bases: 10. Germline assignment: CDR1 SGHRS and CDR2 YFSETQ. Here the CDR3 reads CASSFALAGSSDTQYF. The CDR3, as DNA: TGCGCCAGCAGCTTTGCGCTAGCGGGGTCTTCGGATACGCAGTATTTT.

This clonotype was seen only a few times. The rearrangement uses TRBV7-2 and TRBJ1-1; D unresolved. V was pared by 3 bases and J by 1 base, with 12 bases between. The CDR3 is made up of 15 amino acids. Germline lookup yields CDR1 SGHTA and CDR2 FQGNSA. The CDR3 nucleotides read TGTGCCAGCAGCTTCCGAGGTTCTGAGAACACTGAAGCTTTCTTT. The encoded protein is CASSFRGSENTEAFF.

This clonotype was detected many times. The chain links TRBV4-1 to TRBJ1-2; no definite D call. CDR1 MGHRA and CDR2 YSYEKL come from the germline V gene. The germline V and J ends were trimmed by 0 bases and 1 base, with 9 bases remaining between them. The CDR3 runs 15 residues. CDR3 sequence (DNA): TGCGCCAGCAGCCAAGATTCAGGCCTTAACTATGGCTACACCTTC. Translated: CASSQDSGLNYGYTF.

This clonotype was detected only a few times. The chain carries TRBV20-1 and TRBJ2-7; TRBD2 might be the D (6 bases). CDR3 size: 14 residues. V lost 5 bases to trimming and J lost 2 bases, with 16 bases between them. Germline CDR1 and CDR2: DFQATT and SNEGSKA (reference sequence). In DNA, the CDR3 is TGCAGTGCTCAGCCCCGGGGGAGAACCTACGAGCAGTACGTC. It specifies CSAQPRGRTYEQYV.

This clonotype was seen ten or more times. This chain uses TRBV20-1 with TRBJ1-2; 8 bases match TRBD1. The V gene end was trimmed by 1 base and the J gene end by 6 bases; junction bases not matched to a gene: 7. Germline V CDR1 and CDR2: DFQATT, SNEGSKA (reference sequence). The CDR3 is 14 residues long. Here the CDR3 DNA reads TGCAGTGCTAGAGCCAGCGTGACAGGGGATGGCTACACCTTC. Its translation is CSARASVTGDGYTF.

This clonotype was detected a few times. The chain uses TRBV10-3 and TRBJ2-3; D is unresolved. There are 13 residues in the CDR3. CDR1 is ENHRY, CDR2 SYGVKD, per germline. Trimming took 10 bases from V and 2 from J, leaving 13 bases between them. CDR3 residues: CATLSGPTDTQYF. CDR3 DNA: TGTGCCACCCTGAGTGGCCCCACAGATACGCAGTATTTT.

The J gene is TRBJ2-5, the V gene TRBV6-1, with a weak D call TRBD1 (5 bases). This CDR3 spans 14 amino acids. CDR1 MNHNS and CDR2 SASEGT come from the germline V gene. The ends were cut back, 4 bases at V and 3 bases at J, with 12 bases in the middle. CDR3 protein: CASSGSAGKETQYF. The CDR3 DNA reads TGTGCCAGCAGTGGATCGGCAGGGAAAGAGACCCAGTACTTC.

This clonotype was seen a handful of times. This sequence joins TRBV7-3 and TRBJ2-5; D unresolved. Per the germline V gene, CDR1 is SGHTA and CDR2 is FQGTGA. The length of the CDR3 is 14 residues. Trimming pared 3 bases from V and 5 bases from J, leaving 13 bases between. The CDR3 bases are TGTGCCAGCAGCTTGGTGGCGAGTGGGGAGACCCAGTACTTC. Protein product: CASSLVASGETQYF.

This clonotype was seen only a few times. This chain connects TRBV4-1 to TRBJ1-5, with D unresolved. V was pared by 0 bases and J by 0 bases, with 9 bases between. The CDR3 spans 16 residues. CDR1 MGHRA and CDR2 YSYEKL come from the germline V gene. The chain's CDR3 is CASSQDLQISNQPQHF. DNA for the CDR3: TGCGCCAGCAGCCAAGATTTACAGATTAGCAATCAGCCCCAGCATTTT.

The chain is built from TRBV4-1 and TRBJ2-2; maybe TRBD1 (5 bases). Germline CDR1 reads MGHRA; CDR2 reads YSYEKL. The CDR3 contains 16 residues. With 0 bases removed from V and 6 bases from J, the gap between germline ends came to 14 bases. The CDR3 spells CASSQERQLFAGELFF. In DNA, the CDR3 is TGCGCCAGCAGCCAAGAGAGACAGTTATTCGCCGGGGAGCTGTTTTTT.

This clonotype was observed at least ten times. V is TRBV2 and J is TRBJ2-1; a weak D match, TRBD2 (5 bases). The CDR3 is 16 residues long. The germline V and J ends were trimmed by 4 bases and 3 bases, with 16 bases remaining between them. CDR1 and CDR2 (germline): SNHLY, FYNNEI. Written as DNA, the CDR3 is TGTGCCAGCAGTGGATTCGTGACTACCTACTACAATGAGCAGTTCTTC. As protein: CASSGFVTTYYNEQFF.

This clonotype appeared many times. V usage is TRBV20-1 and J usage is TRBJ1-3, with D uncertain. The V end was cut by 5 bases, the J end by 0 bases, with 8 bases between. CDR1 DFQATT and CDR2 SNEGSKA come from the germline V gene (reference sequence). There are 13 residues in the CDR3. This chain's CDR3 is CSAQSLSGNTIYF. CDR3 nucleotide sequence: TGCAGTGCTCAGTCCCTCTCTGGAAACACCATATATTTT.

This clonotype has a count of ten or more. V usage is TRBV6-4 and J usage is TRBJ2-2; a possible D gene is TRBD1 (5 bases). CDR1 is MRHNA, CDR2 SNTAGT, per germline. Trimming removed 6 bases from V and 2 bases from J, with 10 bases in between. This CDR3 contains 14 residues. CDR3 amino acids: CASSLQDNTGELFF. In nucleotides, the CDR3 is TGTGCCAGCAGCTTACAGGATAACACCGGGGAGCTGTTTTTT.

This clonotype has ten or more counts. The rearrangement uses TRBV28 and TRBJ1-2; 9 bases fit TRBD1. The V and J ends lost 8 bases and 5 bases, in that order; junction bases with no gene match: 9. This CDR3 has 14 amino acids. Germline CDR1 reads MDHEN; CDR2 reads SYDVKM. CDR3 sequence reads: CASHTGTGPYGYTF. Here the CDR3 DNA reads TGTGCCAGCCATACCGGGACAGGGCCTTATGGCTACACCTTC.

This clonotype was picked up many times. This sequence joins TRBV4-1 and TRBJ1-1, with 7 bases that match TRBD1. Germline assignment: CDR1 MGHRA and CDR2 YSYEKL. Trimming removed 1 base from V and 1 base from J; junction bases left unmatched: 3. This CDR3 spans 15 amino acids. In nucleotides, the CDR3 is TGCGCCAGCAGCCAAGTGGGACAGCGGAACACTGAAGCTTTCTTT. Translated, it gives CASSQVGQRNTEAFF.

For the CDR3, the DNA is TGCGCCAGCAGCCGGGACAGGGGATCACTGAACACTGAAGCTTTCTTT. The encoded protein is CASSRDRGSLNTEAFF. The chain joins TRBV5-1 to TRBJ1-1, with 10 positions matching TRBD1. In germline, CDR1 is SGHRS, CDR2 YFSETQ. The CDR3 runs to 16 residues. The V gene end was trimmed by 4 bases and the J gene end by 0 bases; junction bases not matched to a gene: 6.

CDR3 sequence: CASSYTGGGLYGYTF. The CDR3 nucleotides are TGTGCCAGCAGCTACACAGGGGGGGGACTCTATGGCTACACCTTC. The chain couples TRBV7-8 to TRBJ1-2; the match to TRBD1 covers 8 bases. V trimming: 4 bases; J trimming: 4 bases; junction bases outside the gene matches: 8. This CDR3 region has 15 residues. CDR1 SGHVS and CDR2 FQNEAQ come from the germline V gene.

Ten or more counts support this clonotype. As DNA, the CDR3 is TGTGCCAGCAGCTTCTTCGGAGGACTAGCATCAGATACGCAGTATTTT. It translates to CASSFFGGLASDTQYF. This sequence joins TRBV7-9 and TRBJ2-3, with TRBD2 matching over 8 bases. The CDR3 runs 16 residues. Germline lookup yields CDR1 SEHNR and CDR2 FQNEAQ (reference sequence). Trimming took 3 bases from V and 4 from J; bases not matched to a gene: 9. Filled out from reference TRBV7-9 and TRBJ2-3, the complete variable domain reads DTGVSQNPRHKITKRGQNVTFRCDPISEHNRLYWYRQTLGQGPEFLTYFQNEAQLEKSRLLSDRFSAERPKGSFSTLEIQRTEQGDSAMYLCASSFFGGLASDTQYFGPGTRLTVL.

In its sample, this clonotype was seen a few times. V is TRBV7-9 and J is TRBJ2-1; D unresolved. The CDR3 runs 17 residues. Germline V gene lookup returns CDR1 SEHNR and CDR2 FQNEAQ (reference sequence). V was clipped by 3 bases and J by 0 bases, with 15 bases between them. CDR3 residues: CASSFPPGWSSYNEQFF. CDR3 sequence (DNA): TGTGCCAGCAGCTTCCCTCCGGGCTGGAGCTCCTACAATGAGCAGTTCTTC.

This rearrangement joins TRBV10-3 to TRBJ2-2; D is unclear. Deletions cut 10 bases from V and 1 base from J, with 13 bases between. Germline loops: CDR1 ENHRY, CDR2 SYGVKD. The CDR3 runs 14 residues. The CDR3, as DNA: TGTGCCACCAGCAGAGACTTGAACACCGGGGAGCTGTTTTTT. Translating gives CATSRDLNTGELFF.

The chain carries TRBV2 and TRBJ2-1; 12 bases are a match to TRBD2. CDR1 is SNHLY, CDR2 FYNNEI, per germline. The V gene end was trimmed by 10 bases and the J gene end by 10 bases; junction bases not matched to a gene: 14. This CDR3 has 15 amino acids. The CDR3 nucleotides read TGTGCCACTCTAGCGGGAGGGCCGGTTAGTTTCGAGCAGTTCTTC. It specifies CATLAGGPVSFEQFF.